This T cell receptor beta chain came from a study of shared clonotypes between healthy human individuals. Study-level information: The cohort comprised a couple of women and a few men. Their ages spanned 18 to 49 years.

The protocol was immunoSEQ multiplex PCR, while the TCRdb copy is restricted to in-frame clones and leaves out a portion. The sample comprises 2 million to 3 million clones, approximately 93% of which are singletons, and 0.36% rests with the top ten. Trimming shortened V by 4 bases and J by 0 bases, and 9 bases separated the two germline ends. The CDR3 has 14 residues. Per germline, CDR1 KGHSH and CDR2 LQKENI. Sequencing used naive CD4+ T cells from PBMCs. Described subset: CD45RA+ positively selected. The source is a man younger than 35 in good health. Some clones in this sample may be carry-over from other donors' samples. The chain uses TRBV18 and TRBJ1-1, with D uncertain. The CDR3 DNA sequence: TGTGCCAGCTCACGGGGAGCGATGAACACTGAAGCTTTCTTT. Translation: CASSRGAMNTEAFF.